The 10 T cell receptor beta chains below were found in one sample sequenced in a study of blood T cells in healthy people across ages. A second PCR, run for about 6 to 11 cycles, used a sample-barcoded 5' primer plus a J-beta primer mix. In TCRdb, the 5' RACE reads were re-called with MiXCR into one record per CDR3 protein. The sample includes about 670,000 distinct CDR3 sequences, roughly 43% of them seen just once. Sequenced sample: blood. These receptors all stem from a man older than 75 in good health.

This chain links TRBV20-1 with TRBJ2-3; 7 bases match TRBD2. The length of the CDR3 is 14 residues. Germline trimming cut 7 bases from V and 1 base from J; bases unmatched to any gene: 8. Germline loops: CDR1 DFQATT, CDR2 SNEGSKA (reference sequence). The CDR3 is CSVARGRGTDTQYF. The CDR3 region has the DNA TGCAGTGTTGCTCGCGGGAGAGGCACAGATACGCAGTATTTT.

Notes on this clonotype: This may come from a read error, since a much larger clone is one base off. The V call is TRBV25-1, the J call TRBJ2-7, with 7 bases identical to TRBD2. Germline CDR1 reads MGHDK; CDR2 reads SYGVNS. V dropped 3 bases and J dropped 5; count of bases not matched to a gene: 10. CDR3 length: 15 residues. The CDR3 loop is CASSDRTRKTDEQYF. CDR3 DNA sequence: TGTGCCAGCAGTGATAGGACTAGGAAGACCGACGAGCAGTACTTC.

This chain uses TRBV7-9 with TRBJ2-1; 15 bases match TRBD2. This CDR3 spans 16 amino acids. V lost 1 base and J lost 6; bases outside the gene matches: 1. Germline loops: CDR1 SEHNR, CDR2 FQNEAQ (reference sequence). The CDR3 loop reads CASSLGTSGRANEQFF. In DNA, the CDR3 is TGTGCCAGCAGCTTAGGGACTAGCGGGAGGGCCAATGAGCAGTTCTTC. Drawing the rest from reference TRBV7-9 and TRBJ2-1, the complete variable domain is DTGVSQNPRHKITKRGQNVTFRCDPISEHNRLYWYRQTLGQGPEFLTYFQNEAQLEKSRLLSDRFSAERPKGSFSTLEIQRTEQGDSAMYLCASSLGTSGRANEQFFGPGTRLTVL.

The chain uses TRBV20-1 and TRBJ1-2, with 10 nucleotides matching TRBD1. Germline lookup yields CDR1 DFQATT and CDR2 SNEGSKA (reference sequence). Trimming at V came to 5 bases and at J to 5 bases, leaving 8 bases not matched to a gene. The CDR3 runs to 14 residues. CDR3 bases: TGCAGTGCTCGACCCCGGACAGGGGGTTATGGCTACACCTTC. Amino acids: CSARPRTGGYGYTF.

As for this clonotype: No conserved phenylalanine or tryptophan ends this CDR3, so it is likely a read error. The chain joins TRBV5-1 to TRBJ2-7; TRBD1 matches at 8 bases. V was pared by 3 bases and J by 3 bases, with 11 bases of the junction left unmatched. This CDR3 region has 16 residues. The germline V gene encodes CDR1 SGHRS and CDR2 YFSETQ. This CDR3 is CASSSLPGQGVYEQYS. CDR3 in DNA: TGCGCCAGCAGCTCGCTACCCGGACAGGGCGTCTACGAGCAGTACTCC.

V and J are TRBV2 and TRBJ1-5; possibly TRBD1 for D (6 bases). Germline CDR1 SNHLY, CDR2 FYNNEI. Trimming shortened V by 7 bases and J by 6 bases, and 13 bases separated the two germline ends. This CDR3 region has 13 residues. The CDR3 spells CASIGGLSQPQHF. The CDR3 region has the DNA TGTGCCAGCATTGGGGGGCTCAGTCAGCCCCAGCATTTT.

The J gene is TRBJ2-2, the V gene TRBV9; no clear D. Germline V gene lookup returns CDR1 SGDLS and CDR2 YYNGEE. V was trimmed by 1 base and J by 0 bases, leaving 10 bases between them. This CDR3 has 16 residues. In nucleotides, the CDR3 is TGTGCCAGCAGCGTATGGCGTGCCACGAACACCGGGGAGCTGTTTTTT. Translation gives CASSVWRATNTGELFF.

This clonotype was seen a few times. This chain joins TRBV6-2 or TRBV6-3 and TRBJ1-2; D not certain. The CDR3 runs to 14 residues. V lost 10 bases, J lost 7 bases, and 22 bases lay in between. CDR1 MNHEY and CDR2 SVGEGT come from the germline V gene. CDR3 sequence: CAIGVRKGPVGYTF. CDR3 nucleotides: TGTGCCATCGGGGTCCGGAAGGGCCCGGTTGGCTACACCTTC.

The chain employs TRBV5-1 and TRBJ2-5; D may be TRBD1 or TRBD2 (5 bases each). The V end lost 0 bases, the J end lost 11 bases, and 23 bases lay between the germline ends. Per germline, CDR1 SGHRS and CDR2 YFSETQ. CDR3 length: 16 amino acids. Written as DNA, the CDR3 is TGCGCCAGCAGCTTGGCTCCGGGTCCTAGGGATTGGGGGCAGTACTTC. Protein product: CASSLAPGPRDWGQYF.

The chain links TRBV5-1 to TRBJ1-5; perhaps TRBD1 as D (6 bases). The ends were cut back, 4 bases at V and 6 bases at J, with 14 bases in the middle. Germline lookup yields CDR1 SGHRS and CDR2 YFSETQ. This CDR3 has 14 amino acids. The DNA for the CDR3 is TGCGCCAGCAGCCCGAGGGGGGGGCTTCAGCCCCAGCATTTT. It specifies CASSPRGGLQPQHF.